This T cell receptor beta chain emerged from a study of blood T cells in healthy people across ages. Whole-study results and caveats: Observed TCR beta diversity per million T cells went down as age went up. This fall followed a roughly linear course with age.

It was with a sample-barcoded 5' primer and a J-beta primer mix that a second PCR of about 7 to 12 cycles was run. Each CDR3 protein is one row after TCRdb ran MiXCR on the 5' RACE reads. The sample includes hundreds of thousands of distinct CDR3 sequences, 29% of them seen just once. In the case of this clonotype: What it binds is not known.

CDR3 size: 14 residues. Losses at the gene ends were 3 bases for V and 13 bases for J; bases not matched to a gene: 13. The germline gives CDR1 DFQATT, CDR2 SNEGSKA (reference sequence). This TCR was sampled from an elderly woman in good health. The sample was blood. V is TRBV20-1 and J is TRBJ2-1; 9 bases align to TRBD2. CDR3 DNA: TGCAGTGCTAGGTACAGCGGGGGGATGGAGACCCAGTTCTTC. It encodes CSARYSGGMETQFF.